The rows below give T cell receptor beta chains drawn from one sample of a study of regulatory T cells in long-lasting Graves disease. Via MiXCR, TCRdb re-called the multiplex PCR reads, giving one row per CDR3 protein. There are about 310,000 distinct CDR3 sequences in the sample; 22% occur only once, and around 50% lies in the top ten. The sample here was peripheral blood mononuclear cells (PBMCs), taken when the disease was refractory, from a patient treated with antithyroid drugs. These receptors were obtained from a female donor with Graves disease. Each CDR3 is given with its conserved first and last residue. D genes are given only for firm matches. Size is omitted from some rows. Given values are once, few, many or a class for expanded clones.

>NA|few|TRBJ2-3|TRBV6-1
TGTGCCAGCAGTCACTCCCACACAGATACGCAGTATTTT
CASSHSHTDTQYF
>NA|few|TRBJ2-7|TRBV29-1
TGCAGCGTTGCAAGCGGAGGAGGTTACTACGAGCAGTACTTC
CSVASGGGYYEQYF
>TRBD1|once|TRBJ1-1|TRBV28
TGTGCCAGCAGGGGGGCTGCCGGCAGGGGGGACACTGAAGCTTTCTTT
CASRGAAGRGDTEAFF
>NA|few|TRBJ2-5|TRBV5-1
TGCGCCAGCAGGTTAACAGGACGGTACCAAGAGACCCAGTACTTC
CASRLTGRYQETQYF
>NA|few|TRBJ1-3|TRBV3-1
TGTGCCAGCAGCCAAGATGTCAGAGGCGACACCATATATTTT
CASSQDVRGDTIYF
>NA|few|TRBJ1-5|TRBV6-2/TRBV6-3
TGTGCCAGCCGAGATTTGGAGCCCCAGCATTTT
CASRDLEPQHF
>NA|few|TRBJ1-1|TRBV7-9
TGTGCCAGCAACCGGGGGGGAGAGCCTGAAGCTTTCTTT
CASNRGGEPEAFF
>NA|NA|TRBJ2-1|TRBV7-2
TGTGCCAGCAGCCCCAGATGGCTCCCTGGAACAGAGTTCTTC
CASSPRWLPGTEFF
>TRBD1|NA|TRBJ2-7|TRBV6-1
TGTGCCAGCAGAACGACAGGGGGCTCGGGCTACGAGCAGTACTTC
CASRTTGGSGYEQYF
>NA|NA|TRBJ2-7|TRBV13
TGTGCCAGCAGCTTCGGGACTTCGCCTTCCTACGAGCAGTACTTC
CASSFGTSPSYEQYF
>TRBD2|few|TRBJ2-7|TRBV4-3
TGCGCCAGCAGCCAAGAGGGGGGAGCGGGGCTGCCCTACGAGCAGTACTTC
CASSQEGGAGLPYEQYF
>NA|many|TRBJ1-4|TRBV30
TGTGCCTGGAGCGTAGGGCCAGGGTTGAATGAAAAACTGTTTTTT
CAWSVGPGLNEKLFF
>NA|NA|TRBJ1-1|TRBV12-3/TRBV12-4
TGTGCCAGCAGACCAGAAACAGATCCCACTGAAGCTTTCTTT
CASRPETDPTEAFF
>TRBD1|few|TRBJ1-1|TRBV7-3
TGTGCCAGCAGCCAAAGTTTCGTCATATCCGACAGGGGCAACACTGAAGCTTTCTTT
CASSQSFVISDRGNTEAFF
>NA|NA|TRBJ2-5|TRBV6-2/TRBV6-3
TGTGCCAGCAGTCCGAGACCGGAGGAAGGTCAAGAGACCCAGTACTTC
CASSPRPEEGQETQYF
>NA|few|TRBJ1-4|TRBV5-6
TGTGCCAGCAGCTATCTTTTTAATGAAAAACTGTTTTTT
CASSYLFNEKLFF
>NA|NA|TRBJ1-5|TRBV27
TGTGCCAGCGCCCCGTACCTGAGGGTTTATAGCAATCAGCCCCAGCATTTT
CASAPYLRVYSNQPQHF
>TRBD1|NA|TRBJ2-3|TRBV28
TGTGCCAGCAGACGGGGAGGGACAGGGTACACAGATACGCAGTATTTT
CASRRGGTGYTDTQYF
>NA|NA|TRBJ2-7|TRBV6-1
TGTGCCAGCAGTACCCCGAGACAGGAGACCTACGAGCAGTACTTC
CASSTPRQETYEQYF
>NA|many|TRBJ2-5|TRBV20-1
TGCAGTGCTAGAATCGAGCAGTCGGTGGTTGTAGAGACCCAGTACTTC
CSARIEQSVVVETQYF
>NA|many|TRBJ2-7|TRBV28
TGTGCCAGCAGTCCGCCGGACCCCCTCTACGAGCAGTACTTC
CASSPPDPLYEQYF
>NA|NA|TRBJ2-7|TRBV20-1
TGCAGTGCTAGATTACTCCGGGACCTATCCCGGAGCTCCTACGAGCAGTACTTC
CSARLLRDLSRSSYEQYF
>TRBD1|few|TRBJ2-7|TRBV7-3
TGTGCCAGCAGCTCGGAGACAGGGGAACTAACCGAGCAGTACTTC
CASSSETGELTEQYF
>NA|many|TRBJ1-2|TRBV28
TGTGCCAGCTGTGATGAGGCTAACTATGGCTACACCTTC
CASCDEANYGYTF
>NA|NA|TRBJ1-4|TRBV29-1
TGCAGCGTTGATCAAGGGAGTGAAAAACTGTTTTTT
CSVDQGSEKLFF
>NA|many|TRBJ2-7|TRBV28
TGTGCCAGCAGCGAGGACGGCCCCTACGAGCAGTACTTC
CASSEDGPYEQYF
>NA|many|TRBJ2-2|TRBV28
TGTGCCAGCAGCAGTTTTGGGCCCAATTTCCTACCTTCCTCGAACACCGGGGAGCTGTTTTTT
CASSSFGPNFLPSSNTGELFF
>TRBD2|NA|TRBJ2-1|TRBV20-1
TGCAGTGCCCGACTAGCGGGAGGGCCCTGGAATGAGCAGTTCTTC
CSARLAGGPWNEQFF
>NA|many|TRBJ2-6|TRBV12-3/TRBV12-4
TGTGCCAGCAGGTACTCTGGGGCCAACGTCCTGACTTTC
CASRYSGANVLTF
>NA|many|TRBJ1-4|TRBV28
TGTGCCAGCAGTCAAAGGGTCTTTAATGAAAAACTGTTTTTT
CASSQRVFNEKLFF
>NA|many|TRBJ1-1|TRBV3-1
TGTGCCAGCAGCCAAGGCGGATCCCCTGAAGCTTTCTTT
CASSQGGSPEAFF
>NA|NA|TRBJ2-7|TRBV4-1
TGCGCCAGCAGCCAAGTGGCAGGGTCCGACTACGAGCAGTACTTC
CASSQVAGSDYEQYF
>NA|few|TRBJ1-1|TRBV20-1
TGCAGCGTAGGGCCCTGGGGACGCTTTAGTGAAGCTTTCTTT
CSVGPWGRFSEAFF